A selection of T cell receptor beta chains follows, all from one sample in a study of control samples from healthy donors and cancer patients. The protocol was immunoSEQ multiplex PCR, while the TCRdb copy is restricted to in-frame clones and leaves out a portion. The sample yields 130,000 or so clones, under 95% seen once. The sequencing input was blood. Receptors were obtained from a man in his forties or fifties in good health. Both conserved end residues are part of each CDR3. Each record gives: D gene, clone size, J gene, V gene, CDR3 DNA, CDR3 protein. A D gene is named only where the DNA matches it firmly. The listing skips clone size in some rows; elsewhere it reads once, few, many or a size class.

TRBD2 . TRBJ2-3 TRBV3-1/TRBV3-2 TGTGCCAGCAGCCAAGATCTAGCGGGGGGGCCAACAGATACGCAGTATTTT CASSQDLAGGPTDTQYF
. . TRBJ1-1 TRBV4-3 TGCGCCAGCAGCCAAAAAATCGACAGCATGATTCACATGAACACTGAAGCTTTCTTT CASSQKIDSMIHMNTEAFF
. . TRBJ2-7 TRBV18 TGTGCCAGCTCACGCCTACAGGGGGGGAACGAGCAGTACTTC CASSRLQGGNEQYF
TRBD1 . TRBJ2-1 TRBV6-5 TGTGCCAGCACCAGACAGGGGATGGGCCACAATGAGCAGTTCTTC CASTRQGMGHNEQFF
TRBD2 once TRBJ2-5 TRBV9 TGTGCCAGCAGCGTGGGGCCTAGCGGGGGGGAAGAGACCCAGTACTTC CASSVGPSGGEETQYF
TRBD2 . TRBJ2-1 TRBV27 TGTGCCAGCAGTTTATTGCTAGCGGGAGGGCCGAATGAGCAGTTCTTC CASSLLLAGGPNEQFF
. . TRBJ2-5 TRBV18 TGTGCCAGCTCAGGTCAAGAGACCCAGTACTTC CASSGQETQYF
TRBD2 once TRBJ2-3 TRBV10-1 TGCGCCAGCAGTCAGGGACTAGCGGGGTTAACAGATACGCAGTATTTT CASSQGLAGLTDTQYF
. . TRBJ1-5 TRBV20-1 TGCAGTGCTAGTCGATCAACGGATATTAGCAATCAGCCCCAGCATTTT CSASRSTDISNQPQHF
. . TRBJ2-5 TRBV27 TGTGCCAGCAGTTTACGGGGCACCCAAGAGACCCAGTACTTC CASSLRGTQETQYF
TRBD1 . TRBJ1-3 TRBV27 TGTGCCAGCAGTTCACCAGGGACAGATTATCGCACCATATATTTT CASSSPGTDYRTIYF
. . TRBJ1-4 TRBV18 TGTGCCAGCTCACCACCGTGGAGGGGTGAAAAACTGTTTTTT CASSPPWRGEKLFF
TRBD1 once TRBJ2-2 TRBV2 TGTGCCAGCAGACAGGGGCCAGGTGTCACCGGGGAGCTGTTTTTT CASRQGPGVTGELFF
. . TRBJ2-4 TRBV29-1 TGCAGCGTATCATTACGCGGGACTTTTACCAAAAACATTCAGTACTTC CSVSLRGTFTKNIQYF
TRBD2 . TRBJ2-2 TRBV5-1 TGCGCCAGTCGGGGGACTAGCAACACCGGGGAGCTGTTTTTT CASRGTSNTGELFF
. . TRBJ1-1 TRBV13 TGTGCCAGCAGCTTAGGAGGGGGGGACACTGAAGCTTTCTTT CASSLGGGDTEAFF
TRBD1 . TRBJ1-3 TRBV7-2 TGTGCCAGCAGTCGGGACAGGGCATCAGGAAACACCATATATTTT CASSRDRASGNTIYF
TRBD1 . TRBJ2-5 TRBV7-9 TGTGCCAGCAGCGAGGACAGGGCAGAGACCCAGTACTTC CASSEDRAETQYF
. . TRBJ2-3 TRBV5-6 TGTGCCAGCAGCTTGGGGTTAGCTTGGGGCCCAGATACGCAGTATTTT CASSLGLAWGPDTQYF
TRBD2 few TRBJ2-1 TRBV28 TGTGCCAGCACCCTAGCGGGAGCTTACAATGAGCAGTTCTTC CASTLAGAYNEQFF
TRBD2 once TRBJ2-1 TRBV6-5 TGTGCCAGCACCGCGGGAGGGCCTAACTACAATGAGCAGTTCTTC CASTAGGPNYNEQFF
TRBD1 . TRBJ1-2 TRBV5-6 TGTGCCAGCACCCTGACAGGGGTTGACTATGGCTACACCTTC CASTLTGVDYGYTF
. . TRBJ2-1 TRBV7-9 TGTGCCAGCAGTTCCTATCAGGATGAGCAGTTCTTC CASSSYQDEQFF
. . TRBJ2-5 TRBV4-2 TGTGCCAGCAGCCAAGACGGGCAGCCGGTGGAGACCCAGTACTTC CASSQDGQPVETQYF
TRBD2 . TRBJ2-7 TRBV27 TGTGCCAGCAGCCCGGGGACTAGCGGGAGGAGTGAGCAGTACTTC CASSPGTSGRSEQYF
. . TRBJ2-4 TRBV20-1 TGCAGTGCTAGCGGGGAAAACATTCAGTACTTC CSASGENIQYF
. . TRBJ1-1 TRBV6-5 TGTGCCAGCAGTTTCAACAGGGAACGAAGAGCTTTCTTT CASSFNRERRAFF
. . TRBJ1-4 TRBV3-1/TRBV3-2 TGTGCCAGCAGCCAAGATGTCGTTAATGAAAAACTGTTTTTT CASSQDVVNEKLFF
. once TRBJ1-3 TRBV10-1 TGCGCCAGCCAGAAGGGAAACACCATATATTTT CASQKGNTIYF
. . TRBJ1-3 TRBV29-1 TGCAGCATCAGCGGGGTATTTGGGGCTGGAAACACCATATATTTT CSISGVFGAGNTIYF
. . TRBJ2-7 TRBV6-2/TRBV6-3 TGTGCCAGCAGTTACCCGAGCCGAGGGACCTACGAGCAGTACTTC CASSYPSRGTYEQYF
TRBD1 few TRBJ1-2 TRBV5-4 TGTGCCAGCAACCCCGGGGCGGGACAGACCTATGGCTACACCTTC CASNPGAGQTYGYTF
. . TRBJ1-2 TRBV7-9 TGTGCCAGCAGCTTTCAGGACCCTAACTATGGCTACACCTTC CASSFQDPNYGYTF
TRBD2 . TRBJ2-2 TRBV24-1 TGTGCCACCAGTGATTGGCCCGGGACTATACACACCGGGGAGCTGTTTTTT CATSDWPGTIHTGELFF
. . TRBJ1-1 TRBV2 TGTGCCAGCAGCGTGAACACTGAAGCTTTCTTT CASSVNTEAFF
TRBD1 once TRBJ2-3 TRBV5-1 TGCGCCAGTGACAGGGGGCGCGGGGGTCGGGCAGATACGCAGTATTTT CASDRGRGGRADTQYF
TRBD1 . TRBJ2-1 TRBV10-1 TGCGCCAGCAGGGACAGGGTTTACAATGAGCAGTTCTTC CASRDRVYNEQFF
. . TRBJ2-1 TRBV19 TGTGCCAGTAGTCCTCTTTTGACAGCAACCTACAATGAGCAGTTCTTC CASSPLLTATYNEQFF
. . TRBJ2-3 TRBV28 TGTGCCAGCAGTTTACAGGGGACAGATACGCAGTATTTT CASSLQGTDTQYF
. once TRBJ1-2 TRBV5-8 TGTGCCGGGGAACTTTATGGCTACACCTTC CAGELYGYTF
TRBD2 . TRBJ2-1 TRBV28 TGTGCCAGCATCAAACTAGCGGGTACCTACAATGAGCAGTTCTTC CASIKLAGTYNEQFF
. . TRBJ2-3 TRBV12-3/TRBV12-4 TGTGCCAGCAGGACGGAATCGGCAGATACGCAGTATTTT CASRTESADTQYF
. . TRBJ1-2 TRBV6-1 TGTGCCAGCAGTGAAGGGGGGAAAAAAGGCGGCTACACCTTC CASSEGGKKGGYTF
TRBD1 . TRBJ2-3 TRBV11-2 TGTGCCAGCAGGATGACGACAGGGGGGGTCGGAGATACGCAGTATTTT CASRMTTGGVGDTQYF
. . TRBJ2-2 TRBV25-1 TGTGCCAGCGGGGTAGGGGGGCCCTACACCGGGGAGCTGTTTTTT CASGVGGPYTGELFF
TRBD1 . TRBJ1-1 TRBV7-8 TGTGCCAGCAGCTTAGAGGGGGCGGGTAACACTGAAGCTTTCTTT CASSLEGAGNTEAFF
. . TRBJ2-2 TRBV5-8 TGTGCCAGCAGCTTGGTGCCTAGCGAGGCCGGGGAGCTGTTTTTT CASSLVPSEAGELFF
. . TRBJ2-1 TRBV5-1 TGCGCCAGCAGCACCCAGGGGGGGGCAGGAAATGAGCAGTTCTTC CASSTQGGAGNEQFF